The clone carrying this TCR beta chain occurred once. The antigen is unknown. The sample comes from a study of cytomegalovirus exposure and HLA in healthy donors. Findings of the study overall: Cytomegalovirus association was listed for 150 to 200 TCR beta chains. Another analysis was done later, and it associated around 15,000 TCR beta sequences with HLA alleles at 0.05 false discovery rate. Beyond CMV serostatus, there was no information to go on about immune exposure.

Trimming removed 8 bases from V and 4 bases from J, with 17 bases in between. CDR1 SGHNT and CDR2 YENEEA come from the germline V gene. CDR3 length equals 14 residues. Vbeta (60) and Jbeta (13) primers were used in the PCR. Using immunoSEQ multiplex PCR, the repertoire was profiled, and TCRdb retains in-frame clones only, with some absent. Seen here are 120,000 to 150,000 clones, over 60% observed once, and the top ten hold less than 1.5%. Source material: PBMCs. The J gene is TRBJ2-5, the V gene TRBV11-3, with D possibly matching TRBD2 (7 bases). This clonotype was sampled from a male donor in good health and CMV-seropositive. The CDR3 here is CASVEREGGETQYF. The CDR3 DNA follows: TGTGCCAGCGTCGAGCGGGAAGGGGGAGAGACCCAGTACTTC.